Shown below are 20 T cell receptor beta chains from a single sample sequenced in a study of blood T cell repertoires in COVID-19. The method was immunoSEQ multiplex PCR; TCRdb's version includes in-frame clones alone and lacks a portion of them. Of about 98,000 clones detected, 82% appear once; the ten largest clones hold roughly a tenth. The sequenced sample was peripheral blood. Receptors were obtained from a man between 70 and 80 years old with active or convalescent COVID-19.

This clone has a handful of counts. The gene calls are TRBV27 and TRBJ2-1; 8 bases map to TRBD2. The CDR3 has 15 amino acids. Germline CDR1 reads MNHEY; CDR2 reads SMNVEV (reference sequence). V shed 4 bases and J 9 bases; nucleotides not matched to a gene: 11. As DNA, the CDR3 is TGTGCCAGCAGTTCTATCGGGACTAGGGAGTTTGAGCAGTTCTTC. Its protein product is CASSSIGTREFEQFF.

This clone has just a few counts. The rearrangement joins TRBV10-3 to TRBJ2-3; TRBD2 might be the D (5 bases). The CDR3 extends over 13 amino acids. Germline CDR1 ENHRY, CDR2 SYGVKD. The CDR3 here is CVVGDKSPDTQYF. The CDR3 nucleotides are TGTGTCGTGGGAGATAAATCCCCAGATACGCAGTATTTT.

The V gene is TRBV7-9, the J gene TRBJ1-1, with D possibly matching TRBD1 (5 bases). V was cut by 2 bases and J by 4 bases, with 14 bases left in between. Germline V lookup: CDR1 SEHNR, CDR2 FQNEAQ (reference sequence). This CDR3 spans 15 amino acids. The CDR3 sequence is CASSLKRQFSTEAFF. DNA for the CDR3: TGTGCCAGCAGCTTAAAGCGACAGTTCTCCACTGAAGCTTTCTTT.

The chain has TRBV19 and TRBJ2-5, with 8 bases fitting TRBD2. The V segment lost 7 bases and the J segment 7 bases; nucleotides outside the gene matches: 11. The CDR3 loop spans 14 amino acids. Germline V gives CDR1 LNHDA, CDR2 SQIVND (reference sequence). The CDR3 coding sequence is TGTGCCAGTACGGGCGGGGGCCGGGGGGGGACCCAGTACTTC. This encodes CASTGGGRGGTQYF.

This chain joins TRBV5-1 and TRBJ2-2, with 10 bases aligning to TRBD2. CDR3 length: 16 amino acids. Germline CDR1 and CDR2: SGHRS and YFSETQ. V lost 3 bases and J lost 6; bases outside the gene matches: 8. CDR3 DNA: TGCGCCAGCAGCTCACCGGGACTAGCGACGTCCGGGGAGCTGTTTTTT. As protein: CASSSPGLATSGELFF.

This clone was observed a single time. The genes are TRBV6-2 or TRBV6-3 and TRBJ1-1, with TRBD1 as a possible D gene (5 bases). The germline gives CDR1 MNHEY, CDR2 SVGEGT. The CDR3 totals 13 residues. The germline V and J ends were trimmed by 0 bases and 8 bases, with 10 bases remaining between them. CDR3 in DNA: TGTGCCAGCAGTTACTCGGTGGGGGGAGAAGCTTTCTTT. As protein: CASSYSVGGEAFF.

This clone was observed a few times. The gene calls are TRBV5-6 and TRBJ2-7; D perhaps matches TRBD2 (5 bases). Looked up from germline, CDR1 is SGHDT and CDR2 is YYEEEE. The CDR3 contains 16 residues. V was clipped by 4 bases and J by 0 bases, with 17 bases between them. CDR3 in DNA: TGTGCCAGCAGCCTCGGGGTAGCGCTGGGCTCCTACGAGCAGTACTTC. Encoded protein: CASSLGVALGSYEQYF.

V and J are TRBV6-1 and TRBJ2-5, with 12 bases fitting TRBD2. This CDR3 is built from 18 residues. In germline, CDR1 is MNHNS, CDR2 SASEGT. V lost 2 bases and J lost 3; bases outside the gene matches: 10. The CDR3 DNA sequence: TGTGCCAGCAGTGAATATACTAGCGGGGGGTTGGGGGAAGAGACCCAGTACTTC. The encoded protein is CASSEYTSGGLGEETQYF.

The table lists this clone with a few counts. The V and J genes are TRBV6-2 or TRBV6-3 and TRBJ1-1; D is undetermined. Trimming cost V 4 bases and J 8 bases, with 8 bases left between them. Germline values: CDR1 MNHEY, CDR2 SVGEGT. This CDR3 comprises 11 residues. CDR3 bases: TGTGCCAGCAGTTCCTCACTCGAAGCTTTCTTT. This translates into CASSSSLEAFF.

This clone was recorded once. This chain connects TRBV5-4 to TRBJ2-5; D not resolved. V lost 0 bases to trimming and J lost 2 bases, with 17 bases between them. Germline V CDR1 and CDR2: SGHNT, YYREEE (reference sequence). CDR3 size: 17 residues. CDR3 nucleotide sequence: TGTGCCAGCAGCTTGGCGGCGTCTACAGCCCTTCAAGAGACCCAGTACTTC. Amino acid sequence: CASSLAASTALQETQYF.

This clone has only a few counts. V gene TRBV6-2 or TRBV6-3 combines with J gene TRBJ2-7; the match to TRBD1 covers 9 bases. V dropped 7 bases and J dropped 6; count of bases not matched to a gene: 16. The germline gives CDR1 MNHEY, CDR2 SVGEGT. The CDR3 sequence is 16 residues long. The CDR3 DNA is TGTGCCAGCAACCCTTTCCCGGGACAGGGAACGGGCGAGCAGTACTTC. It encodes CASNPFPGQGTGEQYF.

This clone was counted between two and nine times. Distinct nucleotide sequences in the sample also encode this CDR3. The V and J genes are TRBV5-6 and TRBJ2-7, with D unresolved. CDR3 length: 11 amino acids. The germline V gene encodes CDR1 SGHDT and CDR2 YYEEEE. V lost 0 bases and J 6 bases, leaving 4 bases between the germline ends. The CDR3 reads CASSLAREQYF. The DNA of the CDR3 is TGTGCCAGCAGCTTGGCGCGCGAGCAGTACTTC.

Comments on this clone: This same CDR3 is encoded by further DNA sequences in the sample. The rearrangement joins TRBV11-3 to TRBJ1-2; 7 bases map to TRBD1. This CDR3 is 13 amino acids long. Germline values: CDR1 SGHNT, CDR2 YENEEA. With 1 base clipped from V and 5 bases from J, the junction kept 1 base outside the gene matches. Here the CDR3 DNA reads TGTGCCAGCAGCTTAGGACAGGGATATGGCTACACCTTC. As protein: CASSLGQGYGYTF.

The genes are TRBV11-2 and TRBJ1-2; maybe TRBD1 (5 bases). Deletions cut 5 bases from V and 6 bases from J, with 16 bases between. In germline, CDR1 is SGHAT, CDR2 FQNNGV. The CDR3 sequence is 14 residues long. The CDR3 DNA sequence: TGTGCCAGCAGCCCGCAATGGGGCCGGGATGGCTACACCTTC. Residues: CASSPQWGRDGYTF.

The chain recombines TRBV19 with TRBJ1-2; TRBD1 aligns across 8 bases. The CDR3 has 13 residues. After removal of 9 bases from V and 3 bases from J, the junction contained 6 bases not matched to a gene. Germline V lookup: CDR1 LNHDA, CDR2 SQIVND (reference sequence). The CDR3 loop reads CASRTGKDYGYTF. In DNA form, the CDR3 reads TGTGCCAGCCGGACAGGGAAAGACTATGGCTACACCTTC. Variable domain in full (rest from reference TRBV19 and TRBJ1-2): DGGITQSPKYLFRKEGQNVTLSCEQNLNHDAMYWYRQDPGQGLRLIYYSQIVNDFQKGDIAEGYSVSREKKESFPLTVTSAQKNPTAFYLCASRTGKDYGYTFGSGTRLTVV.

The CDR3 loop reads CASSLAQTQETQYF. CDR3 coding DNA: TGTGCCAGCAGCTTGGCGCAGACACAAGAGACCCAGTACTTC. V and J are TRBV7-9 and TRBJ2-5; D ambiguous. Between the trimmed V and J ends, which lost 3 bases and 2 bases, there was a span of 10 bases. This CDR3 contains 14 residues. CDR1 and CDR2 from the germline V gene are SEHNR and FQNEAQ (reference sequence).

The J gene is TRBJ2-1, the V gene TRBV6-2 or TRBV6-3, with a possible D match to TRBD1 (8 bases). The ends were cut back, 6 bases at V and 5 bases at J, with 20 bases in the middle. CDR1 is MNHEY and CDR2 is SVGEGT in the germline V gene. The CDR3 spans 16 residues. CDR3 sequence (DNA): TGTGCCAGCAGCGCGCCCCACAGGGGGGGCAACAATGAGCAGTTCTTC. Its translation is CASSAPHRGGNNEQFF.

The J gene is TRBJ1-3, the V gene TRBV2, with D perhaps matching TRBD1 (6 bases). The V gene's germline CDR1 is SNHLY and CDR2 FYNNEI. CDR3 size: 17 residues. With 4 bases removed from V and 5 bases from J, the gap between germline ends came to 21 bases. The CDR3 is CASSGGGTLDPRNTIYF. The CDR3 DNA follows: TGTGCCAGCAGTGGGGGGGGGACACTCGACCCCCGAAACACCATATATTTT.

This clone was observed a single time. The chain carries TRBV18 and TRBJ1-6; D unresolved. The CDR3 extends over 15 amino acids. V was pared by 2 bases and J by 5 bases, with 10 bases between. Looked up from germline, CDR1 is KGHSH and CDR2 is LQKENI. DNA for the CDR3: TGTGCCAGCTCACCAACGGGGTTGGATAATTCACCCCTCCACTTT. Protein sequence: CASSPTGLDNSPLHF.

J is TRBJ2-7 and V is TRBV4-1; TRBD1 matches at 7 bases. The germline CDR1 and CDR2 sequences are MGHRA and YSYEKL. This CDR3 region has 15 residues. The V and J ends lost 4 bases and 3 bases, in that order; junction bases with no gene match: 9. The chain's CDR3 is CASSPNPGQNYEQYF. Here the CDR3 DNA reads TGCGCCAGCAGCCCGAACCCGGGACAGAACTACGAGCAGTACTTC.